This paragraph covers one T cell receptor beta chain sequence. The protocol was immunoSEQ multiplex PCR, while the TCRdb copy is restricted to in-frame clones and leaves out a portion. The data hold 80,000 or so clones, with 85% to 95% observed a single time. This sample stems from a study of control samples from healthy donors and cancer patients. V lost 4 bases and J 6 bases, leaving 16 bases between the germline ends. Germline CDR1 MDHEN, CDR2 SYDVKM. This CDR3 region has 15 residues. The sequence was obtained from an older woman in good health. Sample: blood. The rearrangement uses TRBV28 and TRBJ1-5; D is perhaps TRBD1 (5 bases). The CDR3 DNA follows: TGTGCCAGCAGTTCCAAACAGGTTGGGGTTCAGCCCCAGCATTTT. Translating it yields CASSSKQVGVQPQHF.